This TCR beta chain was sequenced during a study of T-cell memory formation after mild COVID-19. Germline V gives CDR1 SNHLY, CDR2 FYNNEI. Trimming at V came to 6 bases and at J to 0 bases, leaving 3 bases not matched to a gene. The CDR3 loop spans 16 amino acids. TCRdb ran MiXCR on the 5' RACE reads and lists one entry per CDR3 protein. The sample holds fewer than 70,000 distinct CDR3 sequences, over 7.5% seen once. This sequence joins TRBV2 and TRBJ1-4, with 11 bases identical to TRBD1. This TCR was sampled from a man aged 18 to 29 who had mild COVID-19 (a few samples of this study predate the infection). Cell type and time point are not known. Sequenced material: PBMCs or a T cell subset sorted from them (not recorded which). The CDR3 here is CASRPGQGATNEKLFF. The CDR3 coding sequence is TGTGCCAGCAGGCCGGGACAGGGGGCAACTAATGAAAAACTGTTTTTT. Based on the CDR3 plus reference TRBV2 and TRBJ1-4, the full variable domain is EPEVTQTPSHQVTQMGQEVILRCVPISNHLYFYWYRQILGQKVEFLVSFYNNEISEKSEIFDDQFSVERPDGSNFTLKIRSTKLEDSAMYFCASRPGQGATNEKLFFGSGTQLSVL.